This TCR beta chain was recorded in a study of early T cells in non-severe SARS-CoV-2 infection. The study's findings and limits: VDJdb-based annotation leaned toward anti-spike CD8 responses and missed private and CD4 specificities.

TCRdb re-analysed the 5' RACE reads in MiXCR, keeping a single row per CDR3 protein. This sample carries about 40,000 distinct CDR3 sequences, 5.8% of them seen once, and the ten largest clones take around 25%. Comment on this clonotype: Its antigen remains unidentified.

The length of the CDR3 is 16 residues. Germline trimming cut 4 bases from V and 4 bases from J; bases unmatched to any gene: 11. The J gene is TRBJ2-5, the V gene TRBV12-3 or TRBV12-4; the match to TRBD2 covers 8 bases. This receptor was identified in an adult who was a healthcare worker with PCR-confirmed SARS-CoV-2 infection or an uninfected control (not recorded which). The sample was whole blood. The CDR3: CASSSPQAGVLETQYF. The CDR3, as DNA: TGTGCCAGCAGTTCACCCCAAGCGGGAGTATTAGAGACCCAGTACTTC.